What follows are 19 T cell receptor beta chains derived from one specimen sequenced in a study of T cells in Graves' hyperthyroidism and ophthalmopathy (dated by TCRdb to the late 2010s). Library preparation was by multiplex PCR. Sequencing used an Illumina HiSeq 2000. The TCR beta CDR3 regions were amplified from the RNA transcripts. The TCR CDR3 was subjected to a first round of RT-PCR using the HTBI primer set and the Qiagen OneStep RT-PCR kit. In-frame beta chains were kept once TCRdb had trimmed the public reads at Q25 with fastp and called clones with MiXCR. CDR3 protein duplicates are merged, each entry listing the most common genes and DNA. The sample table holds around 280,000 distinct CDR3 sequences, of which roughly 15% were seen once. Of the sample, roughly 8% is held by the ten largest clones. The sample consisted of blood. The receptor source for this set is a woman in her 30s with Graves' hyperthyroidism that later progressed to Graves' ophthalmopathy.

This clonotype came up a few times. J is TRBJ2-2 and V is TRBV10-3; D may be TRBD2 (5 bases). CDR3 size: 13 residues. Looked up from germline, CDR1 is ENHRY and CDR2 is SYGVKD. Trimming shortened V by 11 bases and J by 7 bases, and 17 bases separated the two germline ends. The DNA for the CDR3 is TGTGCCGTTCTACTAGAGAGTGGCGGGGAGCTGTTTTTT. Its protein product is CAVLLESGGELFF.

This clonotype was seen at least ten times. The chain joins TRBV19 to TRBJ2-7, with 9 bases fitting TRBD1. The V gene end was trimmed by 3 bases and the J gene end by 3 bases; junction bases not matched to a gene: 3. CDR1 is LNHDA and CDR2 is SQIVND in the germline V gene (reference sequence). The CDR3 is 14 amino acids. The CDR3 here is CASSMGQGGYEQYF. In DNA form, the CDR3 reads TGTGCCAGTAGTATGGGACAGGGAGGCTACGAGCAGTACTTC.

This clonotype was detected many times. V gene TRBV28 combines with J gene TRBJ1-1; TRBD1 aligns across 7 bases. From germline, CDR1 is MDHEN and CDR2 SYDVKM. V was clipped by 5 bases and J by 1 base; unmatched bases: 10. The CDR3 runs to 16 residues. The CDR3 is CASSRGGGFRNTEAFF. DNA of the CDR3: TGTGCCAGCAGTCGAGGGGGCGGGTTTCGGAACACTGAAGCTTTCTTT.

This clonotype was counted many times. The rearrangement joins TRBV7-2 to TRBJ2-7; 8 bases agree with TRBD2. Germline CDR1 and CDR2: SGHTA and FQGNSA. The V segment lost 3 bases and the J segment 1 base; nucleotides outside the gene matches: 8. This CDR3 region has 16 residues. CDR3 nucleotide sequence: TGTGCCAGCAGCTTCTTACCGGGACTAGTATCCTACGAGCAGTACTTC. This gives the protein CASSFLPGLVSYEQYF.

This clonotype occurred a few times. This sequence joins TRBV25-1 and TRBJ1-4; 9 bases align to TRBD1. Germline assignment: CDR1 MGHDK and CDR2 SYGVNS. This CDR3 has 16 amino acids. The trim removed 6 bases at V and 0 bases at J, leaving 5 bases unmatched. CDR3 loop: CASSADRGATNEKLFF. CDR3 bases: TGTGCCAGCAGCGCGGACAGGGGCGCAACTAATGAAAAACTGTTTTTT.

The rearrangement links TRBV19 to TRBJ1-1; D is ambiguous. The CDR3 has 11 residues. Germline V lookup: CDR1 LNHDA, CDR2 SQIVND (reference sequence). V dropped 8 bases and J dropped 3 bases, with 7 bases sitting between them. DNA of the CDR3: TGTGCCAGTGGAGTGCACACTGAAGCTTTCTTT. Its protein is CASGVHTEAFF. The variable domain in full, with the rest retrieved from reference TRBV19 and TRBJ1-1, is DGGITQSPKYLFRKEGQNVTLSCEQNLNHDAMYWYRQDPGQGLRLIYYSQIVNDFQKGDIAEGYSVSREKKESFPLTVTSAQKNPTAFYLCASGVHTEAFFGQGTRLTVV.

Ten or more counts support this clonotype. The chain couples TRBV30 to TRBJ2-3; weak D call: TRBD1 (6 bases). Germline CDR1 and CDR2: GTSNPN and SVGIG (reference sequence). V shed 2 bases and J shed 5 bases, with 17 bases lying between them. CDR3 length equals 15 residues. CDR3 bases: TGTGCCTGGAGTCCCCGAAACAGGGTGGGAGATACGCAGTATTTT. Protein sequence: CAWSPRNRVGDTQYF.

This clonotype was detected ten times or more. The CDR3 DNA follows: TGTGCCAGCAGTTTACTTCCGCCCAGCACAGATACGCAGTATTTT. This encodes CASSLLPPSTDTQYF. The V gene is TRBV28, the J gene TRBJ2-3; D is unclear. Trimming left V 2 bases short and J 0 bases short, with 9 bases between. The CDR3 length is 15 residues. From germline, CDR1 is MDHEN and CDR2 SYDVKM.

This clonotype was counted at least ten times. The chain uses TRBV12-3 or TRBV12-4 and TRBJ2-7; D may correspond to TRBD1 or TRBD2 (6 bases each). This CDR3 spans 14 amino acids. The V gene lost 8 bases and the J gene lost 7 bases, with 21 bases spanning the gap. This CDR3 is CASGYGGQWGEQYF. CDR3 DNA: TGTGCCAGCGGCTACGGGGGCCAGTGGGGGGAGCAGTACTTC.

In this sample, this clonotype turned up many times. Germline is not matched at one junction end, which may reflect a read error. The chain couples TRBV7-7 to TRBJ2-7, with 7 bases fitting TRBD1. CDR3 length equals 13 residues. CDR1 SSHAT and CDR2 FNYEAQ come from the germline V gene (reference sequence). CDR3 region: CASSLDRDHEQYF. CDR3 bases: TGTGCTAGCAGCCTAGACAGGGACCACGAGCAGTACTTC.

The chain has TRBV4-2 and TRBJ1-5, with 7 positions matching TRBD1. Unmatched junction bases numbered 7, after V lost 4 bases and J lost 4 bases. The CDR3 runs 15 residues. Per the germline V gene, CDR1 is LGHNA and CDR2 is YNFKEQ. CDR3 in amino acids: CASSPYPGGNQPQHF. CDR3 in DNA: TGTGCCAGCAGCCCGTATCCAGGGGGAAATCAGCCCCAGCATTTT.

This clonotype came up many times. This rearrangement joins TRBV27 to TRBJ2-7; 7 bases match TRBD2. In germline, CDR1 is MNHEY, CDR2 SMNVEV (reference sequence). The V and J ends lost 1 base and 1 base, in that order; junction bases with no gene match: 7. CDR3 length: 16 residues. CDR3 loop: CASSLLGGSFSYEQYF. The CDR3 DNA is TGTGCCAGCAGTTTATTGGGCGGGAGTTTTTCCTACGAGCAGTACTTC.

The J gene is TRBJ2-3, the V gene TRBV6-2 or TRBV6-3, with D perhaps matching TRBD2 (6 bases). With 5 bases removed from V and 2 bases from J, the gap between germline ends came to 11 bases. This CDR3 is built from 14 residues. From germline, CDR1 is MNHEY and CDR2 SVGEGT. In DNA, the CDR3 is TGTGCCAGCAGTCTGACTAGGACCACAGATACGCAGTATTTT. It yields the protein CASSLTRTTDTQYF.

Ten or more counts support this clonotype. This rearrangement joins TRBV10-2 to TRBJ1-2; D call uncertain. Germline V gene data show CDR1 as WSHSY and CDR2 as SAAADI. There are 13 residues in the CDR3. V was clipped by 8 bases and J by 2 bases, with 12 bases between them. The CDR3 loop is CASRAPVNYGYTF. CDR3 nucleotide sequence: TGCGCCAGCCGGGCCCCAGTAAACTATGGCTACACCTTC.

The rearrangement uses TRBV4-1 and TRBJ2-3; 13 nucleotides align to TRBD2. Looked up from germline, CDR1 is MGHRA and CDR2 is YSYEKL. Germline trimming cut 3 bases from V and 6 bases from J; bases unmatched to any gene: 9. This CDR3 has 17 amino acids. CDR3 protein: CASSQAPLAGGPDTQYF. CDR3 nucleotide sequence: TGCGCCAGCAGCCAGGCCCCACTAGCGGGAGGGCCGGATACGCAGTATTTT.

The sample holds many counts of this clonotype. The rearrangement joins TRBV9 to TRBJ1-3, with D possibly matching TRBD1 (5 bases). V dropped 4 bases and J dropped 2 bases, with 13 bases sitting between them. CDR1 is SGDLS, CDR2 YYNGEE, per germline. The CDR3 is 15 residues long. The CDR3 DNA reads as TGTGCCAGCAGCACCGCCGGGGGGGCTGGAAACACCATATATTTT. The encoded protein is CASSTAGGAGNTIYF.

The chain uses TRBV25-1 and TRBJ2-4, with D possibly TRBD2 on 7 matching bases. The CDR3 contains 15 residues. With 1 base removed from V and 6 bases from J, the gap between germline ends came to 13 bases. Germline V lookup: CDR1 MGHDK, CDR2 SYGVNS. Written as DNA, the CDR3 is TGTGCCAGCAGTGAATTCAGGGGCGGGGGAAACATTCAGTACTTC. As protein: CASSEFRGGGNIQYF.

This clonotype showed up many times. The gene calls are TRBV9 and TRBJ2-5; 10 nucleotides match TRBD1. Germline V CDR1 and CDR2: SGDLS, YYNGEE. CDR3 length equals 14 residues. V shed 4 bases and J 4 bases; nucleotides not matched to a gene: 4. The CDR3 loop reads CASSHGQGVETQYF. CDR3 coding DNA: TGTGCCAGCAGCCATGGACAGGGGGTAGAGACCCAGTACTTC.

The rearrangement joins TRBV12-3 or TRBV12-4 to TRBJ2-1, with TRBD1 matching 10 bases. Trimming cost V 6 bases and J 16 bases; bases outside gene matches: 3. This CDR3 has 10 residues. In DNA form, the CDR3 reads TGTGCCAGCAGCGGGACAGGGGCTTTCTTC. Its translation: CASSGTGAFF.